The 24 T cell receptor beta chains below all came from one sample that was sequenced in a study of post-analysis software for immune sequencing data. The study, taken as a whole, reports: The study found TRBV5-6, TRBV5-1 and TRBV20-1 among about 5 TRBV segments more frequent in patients than controls.

Carried by the TCR beta cDNA libraries were unique molecular identifiers. TCRdb independently ran MiXCR on the PCR reads; one entry per CDR3 protein. The profile shows 740,000 or so distinct CDR3 sequences, approximately 53% of them singletons. Their target antigens are unknown. Source material: blood. The receptor source for this set is a girl aged 10-17 years with multiple sclerosis.

V is TRBV7-2 and J is TRBJ2-5; D is possibly TRBD2 (7 bases). The CDR3 covers 13 residues. Trimming cost V 7 bases and J 4 bases, with 13 bases left between them. Germline V gene lookup returns CDR1 SGHTA and CDR2 FQGNSA. CDR3 region: CASTQGGGETQYF. The CDR3 region has the DNA TGTGCCAGCACCCAAGGGGGGGGAGAGACCCAGTACTTC.

The V call is TRBV29-1, the J call TRBJ2-4; D uncertain. Germline values: CDR1 SQVTM, CDR2 ANQGSEA. The CDR3 extends over 14 amino acids. Trimming left V 6 bases short and J 3 bases short, with 15 bases between. This CDR3 is CSVKQRPGKNIQYF. The CDR3 DNA reads as TGCAGCGTCAAACAGCGCCCTGGCAAAAACATTCAGTACTTC.

Written as DNA, the CDR3 is TGTGCCATCAGTCCTGGACAGGGGAATGGCTACACCTTC. The encoded protein is CAISPGQGNGYTF. The V call is TRBV10-3, the J call TRBJ1-2; 9 nucleotides match TRBD1. Germline V gives CDR1 ENHRY, CDR2 SYGVKD. V dropped 5 bases and J dropped 6; count of bases not matched to a gene: 4. The length of the CDR3 is 13 residues.

This clonotype was observed a few times. In DNA form, the CDR3 reads TGCGCCAGCAGCTCCTCACCGGGACTAGCGGGCTACGAGCAGTACTTC. This encodes CASSSSPGLAGYEQYF. The V call is TRBV5-1, the J call TRBJ2-5; 12 bases map to TRBD2. Gene TRBJ2-7 matches the end of the DNA better, so the J call may be wrong. The CDR3 contains 16 residues. Germline V gene sequence: CDR1 SGHRS, CDR2 YFSETQ.

The chain is built from TRBV20-1 and TRBJ2-6; 8 bases map to TRBD1. The J segment lost 1 base and the V segment lost 0 bases, leaving 5 bases of the junction unmatched. This CDR3 has 17 amino acids. CDR1 is DFQATT, CDR2 SNEGSKA, per germline (reference sequence). The chain's CDR3 is CSARDIGQGSGANVLTF. The DNA for the CDR3 is TGCAGTGCTAGAGATATAGGACAGGGATCTGGGGCCAACGTCCTGACTTTC.

The chain couples TRBV6-6 to TRBJ2-4; the match to TRBD1 covers 7 bases. The last part of the DNA fits TRBJ2-7 better; the J call may be wrong. This CDR3 is 15 amino acids long. Germline V CDR1 and CDR2: MNHNY, SVGAGI (reference sequence). As DNA, the CDR3 is TGTGCCAGCAGAAACAAGGACAGGCTTTACCACGAGCAGTACTTC. Amino acids: CASRNKDRLYHEQYF.

This sequence joins TRBV14 and TRBJ2-5, with a possible D match to TRBD2 (5 bases). The CDR3 is 12 amino acids. Between the trimmed V and J ends, which lost 3 bases and 5 bases, there was a span of 7 bases. Germline V gene data show CDR1 as SGHDN and CDR2 as FVKESK. The CDR3 sequence: CASSHGMETQYF. Written as DNA, the CDR3 is TGTGCCAGCAGCCACGGGATGGAGACCCAGTACTTC. The variable domain in full, with the rest retrieved from reference TRBV14 and TRBJ2-5, is EAGVTQFPSHSVIEKGQTVTLRCDPISGHDNLYWYRRVMGKEIKFLLHFVKESKQDESGMPNNRFLAERTGGTYSTLKVQPAELEDSGVYFCASSHGMETQYFGPGTRLLVL.

The CDR3 DNA reads as TGTGCCAGCAGTTCCCGCGGCGCGGAGAGCACAGATACGCAGTATTTT. The encoded protein is CASSSRGAESTDTQYF. The gene calls are TRBV12-3 or TRBV12-4 and TRBJ2-3, with D uncertain. V was clipped by 4 bases and J by 0 bases, with 14 bases between them. There are 16 residues in the CDR3.

This clonotype was counted between two and nine times. The V call is TRBV5-1, the J call TRBJ2-1, with TRBD2 matching over 7 bases. The germline V gene has CDR1 SGHRS and CDR2 YFSETQ. V lost 2 bases, J lost 0 bases, and 8 bases stayed unmatched. The CDR3 is 17 amino acids. The DNA of the CDR3 is TGCGCCAGCAGCTTTGGCCATTCGGGGGGCTCCTACAATGAGCAGTTCTTC. Translation: CASSFGHSGGSYNEQFF.

The rearrangement uses TRBV4-1 and TRBJ1-4; D ambiguous. The CDR3 is 18 residues long. With 1 base removed from V and 0 bases from J, the gap between germline ends came to 15 bases. CDR1 is MGHRA and CDR2 is YSYEKL in the germline V gene. The CDR3 reads CASSQVRPGNSTNEKLFF. The CDR3 bases are TGCGCCAGCAGCCAAGTTCGTCCGGGGAACTCAACTAATGAAAAACTGTTTTTT.

The chain's CDR3 is CASSVLSSSKNIQYF. CDR3 DNA: TGTGCCAGCAGTGTGTTATCATCGTCCAAAAACATTCAGTACTTC. The genes are TRBV27 and TRBJ2-4; D unresolved. The CDR3 is 15 residues long. Looked up from germline, CDR1 is MNHEY and CDR2 is SMNVEV (reference sequence). Trimming stripped 5 bases from V and 2 bases from J, with 13 bases between.

This clonotype has only a few counts. The chain is built from TRBV5-1 and TRBJ2-4; D remains unclear. The closer fit of TRBJ2-7 to the DNA end suggests the J call may be wrong. CDR3 size: 16 residues. Germline lookup yields CDR1 SGHRS and CDR2 YFSETQ. Written as DNA, the CDR3 is TGCGCCAGCAGCTTGGCCGTCAGTCCGGTGGGTTCCGAGCAGTACTTC. Translated, it gives CASSLAVSPVGSEQYF.

The chain joins TRBV29-1 to TRBJ2-2, with D hard to call. Germline V CDR1 and CDR2: SQVTM, ANQGSEA. CDR3 size: 11 residues. Trimming pared 4 bases from V and 4 bases from J, leaving 4 bases between. The CDR3 DNA reads TGCAGCGTTGCCGGCACCGGGGAGCTGTTTTTT. Its translation is CSVAGTGELFF.

J is TRBJ1-4 and V is TRBV6-1; D perhaps matches TRBD1 (5 bases). Trimming took 4 bases from V and 3 from J, leaving 12 bases between them. The CDR3 length is 15 residues. Germline loops: CDR1 MNHNS, CDR2 SASEGT. This CDR3 reads CASSVRDRANEKLFF. The CDR3 DNA reads TGTGCCAGCAGTGTCCGGGACCGCGCTAATGAAAAACTGTTTTTT.

The chain's CDR3 is CASSQEAQYFYNEQFF. Here the CDR3 DNA reads TGCGCCAGCAGCCAAGAGGCTCAATACTTCTACAATGAGCAGTTCTTC. The chain links TRBV4-1 to TRBJ2-1; D is uncertain. The germline V and J ends were trimmed by 0 bases and 3 bases, with 12 bases remaining between them. Germline V gene data show CDR1 as MGHRA and CDR2 as YSYEKL. The CDR3 is made up of 16 amino acids.

The V call is TRBV9, the J call TRBJ1-6; D is possibly TRBD1 (6 bases). Looked up from germline, CDR1 is SGDLS and CDR2 is YYNGEE. Trimming took 4 bases from V and 12 from J, leaving 17 bases between them. The CDR3 length is 14 residues. CDR3 nucleotide sequence: TGTGCCAGCAGCTCAGGACAGCCGGGGGTACCCCTCCACTTT. Translation: CASSSGQPGVPLHF.

CDR3 DNA: TGTGCCAGCAGTTACCTCGGACTAGGGGGATGGGAGCAGTACTTC. Its protein product is CASSYLGLGGWEQYF. The rearrangement joins TRBV6-2 or TRBV6-3 to TRBJ2-1; tentatively, D is TRBD2 (7 bases). The closer fit of TRBJ2-7 to the DNA end suggests the J call may be wrong. Germline V lookup: CDR1 MNHEY, CDR2 SVGEGT. CDR3 length equals 15 residues.

V is TRBV6-1 and J is TRBJ2-3; no firm D call. The length of the CDR3 is 12 residues. V lost 8 bases and J 5 bases, leaving 11 bases between the germline ends. CDR1 is MNHNS, CDR2 SASEGT, per germline. The CDR3 nucleotides are TGTGCCAGCCGCCTTACGGTAGATACGCAGTATTTT. Protein product: CASRLTVDTQYF.

The table lists this clonotype with a few counts. The chain employs TRBV10-3 and TRBJ2-5, with a weak D call TRBD1 (5 bases). Trimming cost V 4 bases and J 1 base, with 13 bases left between them. The germline gives CDR1 ENHRY, CDR2 SYGVKD. This CDR3 is built from 15 residues. The CDR3 region has the DNA TGTGCCATCAGTGGGAGCAGGGTGGGCCAAGAGACCCAGTACTTC. Translated, it gives CAISGSRVGQETQYF.

This clonotype occurred many times. The J gene is TRBJ2-7, the V gene TRBV20-1, with TRBD2 identical over 7 bases. The CDR3 loop spans 12 amino acids. Germline lookup yields CDR1 DFQATT and CDR2 SNEGSKA (reference sequence). CDR3 loop: CSARTGGYEQYF. Here the CDR3 DNA reads TGCAGCGCTCGGACGGGAGGCTACGAGCAGTACTTC.

The rearrangement links TRBV20-1 to TRBJ2-3, with 9 bases identical to TRBD2. V was pared by 4 bases and J by 1 base, with 3 bases of the junction left unmatched. CDR1 DFQATT and CDR2 SNEGSKA come from the germline V gene (reference sequence). CDR3 length equals 14 residues. CDR3 sequence: CSAKIAGGTDTQYF. CDR3 in DNA: TGCAGTGCTAAAATAGCGGGGGGCACAGATACGCAGTATTTT.

This clonotype was recorded a few times. V usage is TRBV7-2 and J usage is TRBJ2-1, with D perhaps matching TRBD2 (6 bases). Germline-derived CDR1 and CDR2 are SGHTA and FQGNSA. Trimming took 5 bases from V and 1 from J, leaving 15 bases between them. There are 16 residues in the CDR3. The CDR3 here is CASSRLGAGSYNEQFF. The CDR3 DNA sequence: TGTGCCAGCAGCCGCCTTGGGGCGGGATCCTACAATGAGCAGTTCTTC.

Comment on this clonotype: An end of the junction does not agree with germline; a read error may underlie this. The V and J genes are TRBV20-1 and TRBJ2-3, with D possibly being TRBD1 or TRBD2 (5 bases each). Per the germline V gene, CDR1 is DFQATT and CDR2 is SNEGSKA (reference sequence). CDR3 length: 13 amino acids. Here the CDR3 DNA reads TGCAGTGCCAGAGGGGTCTACACAGATACGCAGTATTTT. It encodes CSARGVYTDTQYF.

This sequence joins TRBV15 and TRBJ1-2, with 7 nucleotides matching TRBD1. The CDR3 is made up of 14 amino acids. Germline loops: CDR1 LNHNV, CDR2 YYDKDF (reference sequence). V shed 4 bases, J shed 0 bases, and the junction held 2 bases outside the gene matches. The CDR3 here is CATSTDRSNYGYTF. CDR3 nucleotide sequence: TGTGCCACCAGCACGGACAGGTCTAACTATGGCTACACCTTC.